One sample yielded the 3 T cell receptor beta chains listed below, sequenced in a study of blood T cell repertoires in COVID-19. Profiled with immunoSEQ multiplex PCR; TCRdb holds only in-frame clones, not every one. The table lists roughly 280,000 clones, approximately 85% of them singletons. Sequenced input: peripheral blood. The receptors were sampled from a woman in her 70s with acute or convalescent COVID-19.

CDR3 in DNA: TGTGCCAGCATGATCACAGCTAATCAGCCCCAGCATTTT. Its translation: CASMITANQPQHF. The chain is built from TRBV6-5 and TRBJ1-5, with D unclear. V lost 7 bases, J lost 4 bases, and 11 bases lay in between. Germline V CDR1 and CDR2: MNHEY, SVGAGI. The CDR3 consists of 13 residues.

The rearrangement links TRBV2 to TRBJ1-2, with 7 positions matching TRBD1. CDR3 length equals 13 residues. The V segment lost 6 bases and the J segment 2 bases; nucleotides outside the gene matches: 3. Germline lookup yields CDR1 SNHLY and CDR2 FYNNEI. The CDR3 DNA is TGTGCCAGCAGCCAGACAGGGAACTATGGCTACACCTTC. It translates to CASSQTGNYGYTF.

The chain is built from TRBV7-2 and TRBJ1-2; weak D call: TRBD1 (5 bases). Trimming stripped 3 bases from V and 0 bases from J, with 11 bases between. CDR1 is SGHTA, CDR2 FQGNSA, per germline. The CDR3 spans 15 residues. CDR3 nucleotides: TGTGCCAGCAGCTTGACAGTTATAGCTAACTATGGCTACACCTTC. Its translation is CASSLTVIANYGYTF.